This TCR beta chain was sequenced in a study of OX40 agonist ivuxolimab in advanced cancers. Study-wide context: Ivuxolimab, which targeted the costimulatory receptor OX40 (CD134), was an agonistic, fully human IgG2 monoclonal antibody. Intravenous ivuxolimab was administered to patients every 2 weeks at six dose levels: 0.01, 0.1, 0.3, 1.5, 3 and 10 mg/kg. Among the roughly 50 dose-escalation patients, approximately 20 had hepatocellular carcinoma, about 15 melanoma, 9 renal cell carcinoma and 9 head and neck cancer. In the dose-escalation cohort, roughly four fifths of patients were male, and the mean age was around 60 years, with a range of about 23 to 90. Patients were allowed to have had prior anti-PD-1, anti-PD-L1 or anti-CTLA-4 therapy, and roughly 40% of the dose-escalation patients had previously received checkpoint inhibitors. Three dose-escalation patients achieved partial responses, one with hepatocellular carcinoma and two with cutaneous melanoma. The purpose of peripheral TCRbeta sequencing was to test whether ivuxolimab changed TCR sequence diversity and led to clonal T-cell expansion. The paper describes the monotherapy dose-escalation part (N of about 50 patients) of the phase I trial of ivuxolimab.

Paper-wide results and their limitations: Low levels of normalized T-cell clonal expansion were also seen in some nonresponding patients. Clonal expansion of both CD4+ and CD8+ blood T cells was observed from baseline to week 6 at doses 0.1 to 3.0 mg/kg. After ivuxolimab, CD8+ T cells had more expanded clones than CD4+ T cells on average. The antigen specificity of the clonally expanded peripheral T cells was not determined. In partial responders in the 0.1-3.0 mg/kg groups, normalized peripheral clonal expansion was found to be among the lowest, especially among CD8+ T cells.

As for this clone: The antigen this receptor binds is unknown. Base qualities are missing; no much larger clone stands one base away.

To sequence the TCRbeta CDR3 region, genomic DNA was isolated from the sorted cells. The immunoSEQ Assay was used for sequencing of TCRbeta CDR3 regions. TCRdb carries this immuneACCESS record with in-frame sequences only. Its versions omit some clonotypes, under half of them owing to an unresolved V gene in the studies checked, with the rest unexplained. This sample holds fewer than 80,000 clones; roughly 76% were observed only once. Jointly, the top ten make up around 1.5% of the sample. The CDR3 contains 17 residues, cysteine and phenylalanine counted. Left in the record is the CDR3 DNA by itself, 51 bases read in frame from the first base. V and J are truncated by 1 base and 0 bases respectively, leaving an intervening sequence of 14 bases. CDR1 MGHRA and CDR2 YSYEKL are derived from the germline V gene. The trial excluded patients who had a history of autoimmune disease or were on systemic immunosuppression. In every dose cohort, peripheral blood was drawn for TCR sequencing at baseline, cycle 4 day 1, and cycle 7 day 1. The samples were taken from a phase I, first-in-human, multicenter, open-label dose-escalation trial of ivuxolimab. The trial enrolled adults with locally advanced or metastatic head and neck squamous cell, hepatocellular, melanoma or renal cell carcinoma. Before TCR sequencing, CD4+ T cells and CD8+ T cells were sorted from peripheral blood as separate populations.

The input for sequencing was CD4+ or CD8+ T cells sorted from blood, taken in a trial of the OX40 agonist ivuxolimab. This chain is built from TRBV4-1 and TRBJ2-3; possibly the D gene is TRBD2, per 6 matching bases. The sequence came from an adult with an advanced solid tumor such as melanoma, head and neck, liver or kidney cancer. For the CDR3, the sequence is CASSQGGDSHSTDTQYF. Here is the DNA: TGCGCCAGCAGCCAAGGGGGGGACTCCCACAGCACAGATACGCAGTATTTT.